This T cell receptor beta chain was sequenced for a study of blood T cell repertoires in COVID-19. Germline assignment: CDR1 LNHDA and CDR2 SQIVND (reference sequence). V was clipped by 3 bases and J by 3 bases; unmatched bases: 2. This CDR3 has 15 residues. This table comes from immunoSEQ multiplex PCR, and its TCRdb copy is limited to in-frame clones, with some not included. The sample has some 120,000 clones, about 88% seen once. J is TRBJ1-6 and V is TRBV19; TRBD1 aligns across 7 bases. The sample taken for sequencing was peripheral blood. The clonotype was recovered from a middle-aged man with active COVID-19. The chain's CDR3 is CASSMDRRYNSPLHF. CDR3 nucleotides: TGTGCCAGTAGTATGGACAGGCGCTATAATTCACCCCTCCACTTT.